Following are 24 T cell receptor beta chains from one sample sequenced in a study of CD4 T cells in relation to SARS-CoV-2 and coronaviruses. CD4+ T cells from unexposed donors were obtained before the COVID-19 pandemic (2011-2018). Isolation of CD4+ T cells took place after approximately 10 days in culture. Some clones are missing from TCRdb's copy, which holds only in-frame ones; the method was immunoSEQ multiplex PCR. The table records tens of thousands of clones, around 78% of them present only once. No antigens are known for them. Sequencing input: CD4+ T cells from PBMCs, cultured in vitro. These receptors all stem from a human donor in good health.

CDR3 coding DNA: TGTGCCAGCAGTCCCGGGCTTAGGCCTGGAGATACGCAGTATTTT. Protein sequence: CASSPGLRPGDTQYF. The chain couples TRBV7-3 to TRBJ2-3; D is unresolved. The CDR3 sequence is 15 residues long. Trimming stripped 6 bases from V and 5 bases from J, with 18 bases between. From germline, CDR1 is SGHTA and CDR2 FQGTGA.

This clone was counted between two and nine times. The chain links TRBV20-1 to TRBJ2-5; TRBD2 matches 9 bases. Unmatched junction bases numbered 7, after V lost 3 bases and J lost 5 bases. This CDR3 contains 14 residues. CDR1 DFQATT and CDR2 SNEGSKA come from the germline V gene (reference sequence). CDR3 DNA sequence: TGCAGTGCTAGTCTAGCGGGACGTAGGGAGACCCAGTACTTC. It yields the protein CSASLAGRRETQYF.

The chain carries TRBV5-8 and TRBJ2-3; 8 positions agree with TRBD1. The trim removed 4 bases at V and 5 bases at J, leaving 9 bases unmatched. The CDR3 sequence is 15 residues long. Germline CDR1 reads SGHTS; CDR2 reads YDEGEE. CDR3 nucleotides: TGTGCCAGCAGCCTTGGACAGGGAGATAGAGATACGCAGTATTTT. It encodes CASSLGQGDRDTQYF. The full variable domain, rest sourced from reference TRBV5-8 and TRBJ2-3, is EAGVTQSPTHLIKTRGQQATLRCSPISGHTSVYWYQQALGLGLQFLLWYDEGEERNRGNFPPRFSGRQFPNYSSELNVNALELEDSALYLCASSLGQGDRDTQYFGPGTRLTVL.

V is TRBV5-1 and J is TRBJ2-7; 9 positions match TRBD1. The V gene end was trimmed by 3 bases and the J gene end by 6 bases; junction bases not matched to a gene: 7. Per germline, CDR1 SGHRS and CDR2 YFSETQ. The CDR3 is 14 amino acids. The CDR3 DNA reads TGCGCCAGCAGCTCGTACAGGGGGCAGAGCGAGCAGTACTTC. Translation: CASSSYRGQSEQYF.

The genes are TRBV20-1 and TRBJ2-1; the D gene is possibly TRBD1 (5 bases). The CDR3 contains 17 residues. The V gene lost 3 bases and the J gene lost 3 bases, with 21 bases spanning the gap. Germline values: CDR1 DFQATT, CDR2 SNEGSKA (reference sequence). The CDR3 reads CSASAAGFDIFYNEQFF. CDR3 sequence (DNA): TGCAGTGCTAGTGCGGCAGGGTTCGATATTTTCTACAATGAGCAGTTCTTC.

The rearrangement links TRBV9 to TRBJ2-1; TRBD1 might be the D (5 bases). This CDR3 has 13 residues. Germline V lookup: CDR1 SGDLS, CDR2 YYNGEE. Trimming took 3 bases from V and 7 from J, leaving 11 bases between them. The CDR3: CASSGGNLNEQFF. CDR3 DNA: TGTGCCAGCAGCGGGGGCAATTTGAATGAGCAGTTCTTC.

The rearrangement joins TRBV24-1 to TRBJ2-7; D unclear. Looked up from germline, CDR1 is KGHDR and CDR2 is SFDVKD. The ends were cut back, 2 bases at V and 1 base at J, with 5 bases in the middle. This CDR3 spans 13 amino acids. The CDR3 here is CATSDYSSYEQYF. Written as DNA, the CDR3 is TGTGCCACCAGTGATTATAGTTCCTACGAGCAGTACTTC.

The count of this clone is one. The chain employs TRBV7-3 and TRBJ1-1, with unresolved D. Trimming stripped 3 bases from V and 0 bases from J, with 5 bases between. CDR3 length: 13 residues. The germline V gene has CDR1 SGHTA and CDR2 FQGTGA. The chain's CDR3 is CASSFFMNTEAFF. DNA for the CDR3: TGTGCCAGCAGCTTCTTCATGAACACTGAAGCTTTCTTT.

This chain connects TRBV5-1 to TRBJ2-7; no firm D call. The length of the CDR3 is 16 residues. Germline-derived CDR1 and CDR2 are SGHRS and YFSETQ. V lost 0 bases, J lost 7 bases, and 20 bases lay in between. The CDR3 nucleotides read TGCGCCAGCAGCTTGGATGGGGTCGGGCAGGCGAGGGAGCAGTACTTC. It specifies CASSLDGVGQAREQYF.

The V gene is TRBV28, the J gene TRBJ2-3, with D perhaps TRBD1 or TRBD2 (6 bases each). This CDR3 is 15 amino acids long. Per the germline V gene, CDR1 is MDHEN and CDR2 is SYDVKM. V was clipped by 3 bases and J by 1 base, with 11 bases between them. The CDR3 sequence is CASSFDRGRTDTQYF. The CDR3 nucleotides read TGTGCCAGCAGTTTCGATCGGGGGCGCACAGATACGCAGTATTTT. The full variable domain, rest sourced from reference TRBV28 and TRBJ2-3, is DVKVTQSSRYLVKRTGEKVFLECVQDMDHENMFWYRQDPGLGLRLIYFSYDVKMKEKGDIPEGYSVSREKKERFSLILESASTNQTSMYLCASSFDRGRTDTQYFGPGTRLTVL.

The chain couples TRBV18 to TRBJ1-1; D not certain. This CDR3 comprises 14 residues. With 6 bases removed from V and 7 bases from J, the gap between germline ends came to 18 bases. Germline CDR1 reads KGHSH; CDR2 reads LQKENI. The CDR3 here is CASSPFDKTLEAFF. CDR3 bases: TGTGCCAGCTCTCCCTTTGACAAAACACTTGAAGCTTTCTTT.

This chain uses TRBV5-4 with TRBJ1-2; possibly TRBD1 for D (6 bases). Per the germline V gene, CDR1 is SGHNT and CDR2 is YYREEE (reference sequence). The CDR3 extends over 16 amino acids. Trimming removed 0 bases from V and 2 bases from J, with 14 bases in between. CDR3 coding DNA: TGTGCCAGCAGCTTGGGGTTACAGGGCTCGAACTATGGCTACACCTTC. Its translation: CASSLGLQGSNYGYTF.

This clone was seen just once. The V call is TRBV18, the J call TRBJ1-1, with D possibly matching TRBD1 (6 bases). The germline V gene encodes CDR1 KGHSH and CDR2 LQKENI. CDR3 length equals 13 residues. V was cut by 3 bases and J by 11 bases, with 16 bases left in between. CDR3: CASSPPSGGGAFF. CDR3 DNA: TGTGCCAGCTCACCCCCGTCGGGGGGCGGGGCTTTCTTT.

This clone was observed once. The rearrangement joins TRBV28 to TRBJ1-2, with TRBD1 identical over 9 bases. The CDR3 is made up of 15 amino acids. The germline gives CDR1 MDHEN, CDR2 SYDVKM. The V and J ends lost 6 bases and 4 bases, in that order; junction bases with no gene match: 9. CDR3 amino acids: CASRPLGQGGYGYTF. DNA for the CDR3: TGTGCCAGCAGACCCCTGGGACAGGGTGGCTATGGCTACACCTTC.

The chain has TRBV5-1 and TRBJ1-5; D remains ambiguous. Looked up from germline, CDR1 is SGHRS and CDR2 is YFSETQ. The length of the CDR3 is 13 residues. V lost 2 bases and J lost 5, with 8 bases in between. The CDR3 reads CASSFTVDQPQHF. For the CDR3, the DNA is TGCGCCAGCAGCTTTACAGTGGATCAGCCCCAGCATTTT. Combining the CDR3 with reference TRBV5-1 and TRBJ1-5 gives the whole variable domain KAGVTQTPRYLIKTRGQQVTLSCSPISGHRSVSWYQQTPGQGLQFLFEYFSETQRNKGNFPGRFSGRQFSNSRSEMNVSTLELGDSALYLCASSFTVDQPQHFGDGTRLSIL.

The chain links TRBV3-1 (or the pseudogene TRBV3-2) to TRBJ2-7; D is perhaps TRBD1 (5 bases). The length of the CDR3 is 12 residues. The V gene's germline CDR1 is LGHDT and CDR2 YNNKEL (reference sequence). The V end was cut by 7 bases, the J end by 5 bases, with 12 bases between. CDR3 nucleotide sequence: TGTGCCAGCAAAGGGGCTGAGAACGAGCAGTACTTC. Protein: CASKGAENEQYF.

V and J are TRBV28 and TRBJ1-4, with D unclear. Trimming stripped 3 bases from V and 8 bases from J, with 10 bases between. Per germline, CDR1 MDHEN and CDR2 SYDVKM. This CDR3 is built from 13 residues. CDR3 in amino acids: CASSFWSPEKLFF. CDR3 bases: TGTGCCAGCAGTTTTTGGAGCCCCGAAAAACTGTTTTTT. Based on the CDR3 plus reference TRBV28 and TRBJ1-4, the full variable domain is DVKVTQSSRYLVKRTGEKVFLECVQDMDHENMFWYRQDPGLGLRLIYFSYDVKMKEKGDIPEGYSVSREKKERFSLILESASTNQTSMYLCASSFWSPEKLFFGSGTQLSVL.

This clone appeared a single time. The rearrangement joins TRBV12-5 to TRBJ2-7, with D possibly being TRBD1 (5 bases). V gave up 5 bases and J gave up 6 bases, with 8 bases separating them. The germline V gene has CDR1 LGHNT and CDR2 FRNRAP. This CDR3 spans 11 amino acids. The CDR3 nucleotides read TGTGCTAGTGGTGCAGGGTTCGAGCAGTACTTC. Its translation: CASGAGFEQYF.

A few counts support this clone. This sequence joins TRBV9 and TRBJ2-1; 11 nucleotides align to TRBD2. CDR1 is SGDLS and CDR2 is YYNGEE in the germline V gene. The length of the CDR3 is 17 residues. V was clipped by 0 bases and J by 9 bases; unmatched bases: 11. The CDR3 nucleotides are TGTGCCAGCAGCGTAGCGGTAGCGGGAGGGCCTGGGGGTGAGCAGTTCTTC. It yields the protein CASSVAVAGGPGGEQFF.

The chain has TRBV7-9 and TRBJ2-3, with D unresolved. V lost 4 bases and J lost 2, with 13 bases in between. Germline-derived CDR1 and CDR2 are SEHNR and FQNEAQ (reference sequence). The CDR3 runs 15 residues. The CDR3 coding sequence is TGTGCCAGCAGCTCCCGGGCCATGGCCACAGATACGCAGTATTTT. Translating it yields CASSSRAMATDTQYF. Full variable domain (outside the CDR3, taken from reference TRBV7-9 and TRBJ2-3): DTGVSQNPRHKITKRGQNVTFRCDPISEHNRLYWYRQTLGQGPEFLTYFQNEAQLEKSRLLSDRFSAERPKGSFSTLEIQRTEQGDSAMYLCASSSRAMATDTQYFGPGTRLTVL.

In this sample, this clone turned up a few times. The J gene is TRBJ2-5, the V gene TRBV28, with D uncertain. Deletions cut 2 bases from V and 1 base from J, with 5 bases between. Germline loops: CDR1 MDHEN, CDR2 SYDVKM. The CDR3 runs 13 residues. The CDR3 region is CASSLTFQETQYF. CDR3 bases: TGTGCCAGCAGTTTAACCTTCCAAGAGACCCAGTACTTC. Complete variable domain (other parts from reference TRBV28 and TRBJ2-5): DVKVTQSSRYLVKRTGEKVFLECVQDMDHENMFWYRQDPGLGLRLIYFSYDVKMKEKGDIPEGYSVSREKKERFSLILESASTNQTSMYLCASSLTFQETQYFGPGTRLLVL.

The chain is built from TRBV27 and TRBJ2-1; 13 nucleotides agree with TRBD2. Germline CDR1 is MNHEY and CDR2 is SMNVEV (reference sequence). J gave up 7 bases and V 0 bases, and 6 bases lay outside the gene matches. This CDR3 comprises 17 residues. The CDR3 reads CASSLSIATSGRNEQFF. The CDR3 DNA follows: TGTGCCAGCAGTTTATCGATCGCGACTAGCGGGAGGAATGAGCAGTTCTTC.

This clone was seen a few times. V usage is TRBV19 and J usage is TRBJ2-2; D uncertain. Germline V gene sequence: CDR1 LNHDA, CDR2 SQIVND (reference sequence). This CDR3 is built from 13 residues. V gave up 4 bases and J gave up 6 bases, with 9 bases separating them. CDR3 in amino acids: CASSKYAAGELFF. The DNA for the CDR3 is TGTGCCAGTAGTAAATACGCAGCCGGGGAGCTGTTTTTT.

A few counts support this clone. The DNA for the CDR3 is TGTGCCAGCAGCATCGACGGCGGCTCTGGAAACACCATATATTTT. Translating it yields CASSIDGGSGNTIYF. The chain is built from TRBV13 and TRBJ1-3; D unclear. Germline CDR1 and CDR2: PRHDT and FYEKMQ (reference sequence). Trimming shortened V by 5 bases and J by 0 bases, and 11 bases separated the two germline ends. CDR3 size: 15 residues.